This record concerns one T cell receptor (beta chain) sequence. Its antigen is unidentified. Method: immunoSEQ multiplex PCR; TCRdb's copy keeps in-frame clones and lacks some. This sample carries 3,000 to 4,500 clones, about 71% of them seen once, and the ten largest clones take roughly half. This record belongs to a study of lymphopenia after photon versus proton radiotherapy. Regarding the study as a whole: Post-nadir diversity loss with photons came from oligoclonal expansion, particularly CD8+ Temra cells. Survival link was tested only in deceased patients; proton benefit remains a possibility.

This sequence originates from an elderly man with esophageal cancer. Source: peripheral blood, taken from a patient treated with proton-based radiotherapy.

This CDR3 is CASSPGTSNQPQHF. CDR3 coding DNA: TGTGCCAGCAGCCCAGGGACGTCTAATCAGCCCCAGCATTTT. The chain uses TRBV7-9 and TRBJ1-5; possibly TRBD1 for D (5 bases). In germline, CDR1 is SEHNR, CDR2 FQNEAQ (reference sequence). The length of the CDR3 is 14 residues. V lost 5 bases, J lost 4 bases, and 12 bases lay in between. The full variable domain, rest sourced from reference TRBV7-9 and TRBJ1-5, is DTGVSQNPRHKITKRGQNVTFRCDPISEHNRLYWYRQTLGQGPEFLTYFQNEAQLEKSRLLSDRFSAERPKGSFSTLEIQRTEQGDSAMYLCASSPGTSNQPQHFGDGTRLSIL.